The next 3 T cell receptor beta chains were all read from a single sample in a study of blood T cell repertoires in COVID-19. Method: immunoSEQ multiplex PCR; TCRdb's copy keeps in-frame clones and lacks some. The data hold around 500,000 clones, with 70% to 90% observed a single time. Sequencing input: PBMCs or T cells enriched from blood (not recorded which). These receptors were collected from a middle-aged woman who had recovered from COVID-19.

This chain uses TRBV4-1 with TRBJ2-7; TRBD1 aligns across 8 bases. CDR1 MGHRA and CDR2 YSYEKL come from the germline V gene. V lost 4 bases, J lost 6 bases, and 8 bases stayed unmatched. This CDR3 has 14 amino acids. The CDR3 loop is CASSPGQVPSEQYF. CDR3 bases: TGCGCCAGCAGCCCGGGACAGGTTCCTAGCGAGCAGTACTTC.

This sequence joins TRBV24-1 and TRBJ2-1; TRBD1 is a possible D gene (6 bases). Germline lookup yields CDR1 KGHDR and CDR2 SFDVKD. CDR3 size: 15 residues. V was pared by 2 bases and J by 4 bases, with 11 bases between. CDR3 in DNA: TGTGCCACCAGTGATTCGGACAGTAGGTACAATGAGCAGTTCTTC. It yields the protein CATSDSDSRYNEQFF.

For this clone: The sample holds other DNA sequences that translate to the same CDR3. This rearrangement joins TRBV18 to TRBJ2-1, with 15 bases lining up with TRBD2. Germline assignment: CDR1 KGHSH and CDR2 LQKENI. The junction had 3 bases not matched to a gene; V was cut back by 3 bases and J by 9 bases. The CDR3 has 15 amino acids. CDR3 protein: CASSPPGLAGGEQFF. CDR3 nucleotides: TGTGCCAGCTCACCGCCGGGACTAGCGGGAGGTGAGCAGTTCTTC.